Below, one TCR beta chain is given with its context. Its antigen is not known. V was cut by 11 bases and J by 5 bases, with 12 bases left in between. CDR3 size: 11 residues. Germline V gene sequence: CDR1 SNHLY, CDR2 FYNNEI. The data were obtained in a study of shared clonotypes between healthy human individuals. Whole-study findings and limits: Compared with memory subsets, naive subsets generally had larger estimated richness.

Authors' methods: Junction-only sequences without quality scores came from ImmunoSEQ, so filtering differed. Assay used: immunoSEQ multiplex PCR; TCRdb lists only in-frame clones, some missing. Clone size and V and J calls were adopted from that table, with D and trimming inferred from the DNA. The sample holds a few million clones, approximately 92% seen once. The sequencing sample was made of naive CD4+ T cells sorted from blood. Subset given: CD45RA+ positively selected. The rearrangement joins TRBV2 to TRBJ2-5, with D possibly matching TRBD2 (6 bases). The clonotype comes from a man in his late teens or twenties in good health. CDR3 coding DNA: TGTGCCGGGCGGGGTTGGGAGACCCAGTACTTC. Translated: CAGRGWETQYF.